This T cell receptor (beta chain) was captured in a study of CXCR3-negative and CXCR3-positive naive CD8 T cells. Study results and caveats: Similar TRBV-TRBJ usage was seen in naive cells (both CXCR3-negative and CXCR3-positive), but memory cells differed. Both naive subsets had comparably high diversity; memory CD8+ cells much lower.

UMI-labeled 5' RACE TRB cDNA libraries were prepared from the cells. TCRdb derives one entry per CDR3 protein from the 5' RACE reads, leaving out DNA. This listing includes some 56,000 distinct CDR3 sequences. Every CD8+ T cell subset underwent triplicate sorting at a few hundred thousand cells apiece. In the case of this clonotype: Its antigen is still unknown.

There are 13 residues in the CDR3. Per germline, CDR1 SQVTM and CDR2 ANQGSEA. Sequencing was performed on memory CD8+ T cells from blood. J is TRBJ2-3 and V is TRBV29-1. The clonotype was recovered from a human donor in good health. Some clones in this sample may be carry-over from other donors' samples. The CDR3: CSVALPLGDTQYF.